Presented here are 29 T cell receptor beta chains from one specimen sequenced in a study of T cell changes during pregnancy in multiple sclerosis. Sequenced by immunoSEQ multiplex PCR; TCRdb stores in-frame clones only, minus some. The table includes tens of thousands of clones, about 91% detected once. The sequenced sample was PBMCs, obtained in the first trimester of pregnancy. These receptors were obtained from a female donor in good health, serving as a control in a pregnancy study. Some clones in this sample may be carry-over from other donors' samples.

The chain uses TRBV7-9 and TRBJ2-7, with 7 bases fitting TRBD2. The V gene end was trimmed by 1 base and the J gene end by 4 bases; junction bases not matched to a gene: 10. The CDR3 loop spans 16 amino acids. The germline V gene has CDR1 SEHNR and CDR2 FQNEAQ (reference sequence). The CDR3 region has the DNA TGTGCCAGCAGCTTAGTAGGGGCTAGCGGACCATACGAGCAGTACTTC. This gives the protein CASSLVGASGPYEQYF. Drawing the rest from reference TRBV7-9 and TRBJ2-7, the complete variable domain is DTGVSQNPRHKITKRGQNVTFRCDPISEHNRLYWYRQTLGQGPEFLTYFQNEAQLEKSRLLSDRFSAERPKGSFSTLEIQRTEQGDSAMYLCASSLVGASGPYEQYFGPGTRLTVT.

DNA for the CDR3: TGTGCCAGCAGCAAACCGGGACAGCTTATCCTGCACAATGAGCAGTTCTTC. Residues: CASSKPGQLILHNEQFF. This rearrangement joins TRBV7-9 to TRBJ2-1, with 7 nucleotides matching TRBD1. This CDR3 is 17 amino acids long. V lost 5 bases, J lost 5 bases, and 15 bases stayed unmatched. The V gene's germline CDR1 is SEHNR and CDR2 FQNEAQ (reference sequence).

The chain combines TRBV5-1 with TRBJ2-7; 9 positions agree with TRBD1. V gave up 3 bases and J gave up 4 bases; unmatched junction bases: 5. Germline CDR1 is SGHRS and CDR2 is YFSETQ. The length of the CDR3 is 14 residues. CDR3 region: CASSSGQGEYEQYF. The CDR3 nucleotides are TGCGCCAGCAGCTCGGGACAGGGAGAGTACGAGCAGTACTTC.

The chain links TRBV4-2 to TRBJ2-5; 7 bases line up with TRBD2. Germline lookup yields CDR1 LGHNA and CDR2 YNFKEQ. The junction had 3 bases not matched to a gene; V was cut back by 1 base and J by 4 bases. CDR3 length equals 14 residues. Written as DNA, the CDR3 is TGTGCCAGCAGCCAAGTAGGGGAGGGAGAGACCCAGTACTTC. As protein: CASSQVGEGETQYF.

The chain carries TRBV28 and TRBJ1-1; no definite D call. Germline V gene sequence: CDR1 MDHEN, CDR2 SYDVKM. This CDR3 is 13 amino acids long. V was cut by 2 bases and J by 7 bases, with 11 bases left in between. The CDR3 spells CASSLGSGLEAFF. The CDR3 bases are TGTGCCAGCAGTTTAGGTTCCGGTCTTGAAGCTTTCTTT.

The chain has TRBV19 and TRBJ2-2, with TRBD2 identical over 8 bases. Per the germline V gene, CDR1 is LNHDA and CDR2 is SQIVND (reference sequence). This CDR3 comprises 15 residues. V lost 4 bases, J lost 4 bases, and 5 bases stayed unmatched. The CDR3 loop reads CASSTRGAGTGELFF. Written as DNA, the CDR3 is TGTGCCAGTAGTACGCGGGGGGCTGGCACCGGGGAGCTGTTTTTT.

This chain uses TRBV28 with TRBJ2-7; D ambiguous. The CDR3 runs 11 residues. Germline-derived CDR1 and CDR2 are MDHEN and SYDVKM. Trimming removed 5 bases from V and 4 bases from J, with 6 bases in between. The CDR3 sequence is CASSMAYEQYF. CDR3 sequence (DNA): TGTGCCAGCAGTATGGCTTACGAGCAGTACTTC.

The rearrangement links TRBV28 to TRBJ1-5; 9 nucleotides match TRBD1. The junction had 5 bases not matched to a gene; V was cut back by 4 bases and J by 7 bases. Germline CDR1 reads MDHEN; CDR2 reads SYDVKM. The CDR3 is 14 amino acids. The CDR3 region is CASSSGQGDQPQHF. In nucleotides, the CDR3 is TGTGCCAGCAGTTCGGGACAGGGAGACCAGCCCCAGCATTTT.

This clone has just a few counts. The V call is TRBV18, the J call TRBJ1-5; a weak D match, TRBD1 (6 bases). The germline CDR1 and CDR2 sequences are KGHSH and LQKENI. CDR3 length: 14 amino acids. Trimming shortened V by 6 bases and J by 6 bases, and 15 bases separated the two germline ends. The CDR3 region has the DNA TGTGCCAGCTCCACTGAACAGGGTGGTCAGCCCCAGCATTTT. Its protein product is CASSTEQGGQPQHF.

The V gene is TRBV9, the J gene TRBJ2-1; D not certain. The ends were cut back, 2 bases at V and 1 base at J, with 10 bases in the middle. The CDR3 extends over 15 amino acids. CDR1 and CDR2 from the germline V gene are SGDLS and YYNGEE. CDR3 DNA sequence: TGTGCCAGCAGCGTTTATTACGGGTCCTACAATGAGCAGTTCTTC. It codes for CASSVYYGSYNEQFF.

The chain employs TRBV7-2 and TRBJ2-7, with 9 bases matching TRBD2. This CDR3 contains 15 residues. Trimming at V came to 5 bases and at J to 2 bases, leaving 7 bases not matched to a gene. Per germline, CDR1 SGHTA and CDR2 FQGNSA. CDR3 nucleotides: TGTGCCAGCAGCCCCACTAGCGGGTTTGCCTACGAGCAGTACTTC. Amino acids: CASSPTSGFAYEQYF.

The V gene is TRBV7-9, the J gene TRBJ2-1; 12 bases line up with TRBD2. V dropped 5 bases and J dropped 4; count of bases not matched to a gene: 6. This CDR3 has 16 residues. The germline V gene encodes CDR1 SEHNR and CDR2 FQNEAQ (reference sequence). The chain's CDR3 is CASSPLAGGPYNEQFF. CDR3 bases: TGTGCCAGCAGCCCCCTAGCGGGAGGGCCTTACAATGAGCAGTTCTTC.

This clone was picked up one time. The chain is built from TRBV7-2 and TRBJ2-3; 10 bases fit TRBD1. The germline V gene has CDR1 SGHTA and CDR2 FQGNSA. There are 15 residues in the CDR3. V dropped 1 base and J dropped 6; count of bases not matched to a gene: 4. The DNA for the CDR3 is TGTGCCAGCAGCTTAGGGACAGGGGGTTCGGATACGCAGTATTTT. It specifies CASSLGTGGSDTQYF.

The chain carries TRBV5-4 and TRBJ1-2; 7 bases fit TRBD1. J gave up 0 bases and V 4 bases, and 3 bases lay outside the gene matches. Germline V lookup: CDR1 SGHNT, CDR2 YYREEE (reference sequence). The CDR3 is 14 amino acids. CDR3 DNA sequence: TGTGCCAGCAGCCCCGGACAGGCTAACTATGGCTACACCTTC. Translating gives CASSPGQANYGYTF. The full variable domain, with the rest looked up from reference TRBV5-4 and TRBJ1-2, is ETGVTQSPTHLIKTRGQQVTLRCSSQSGHNTVSWYQQALGQGPQFIFQYYREEENGRGNFPPRFSGLQFPNYSSELNVNALELDDSALYLCASSPGQANYGYTFGSGTRLTVV.

The chain is built from TRBV11-1 and TRBJ2-7, with a weak D call TRBD2 (6 bases). With 3 bases removed from V and 4 bases from J, the gap between germline ends came to 22 bases. Per the germline V gene, CDR1 is SGHAT and CDR2 is FQDESV (reference sequence). CDR3 size: 17 residues. CDR3 in amino acids: CASSFPRPGTPEYEQYF. The DNA for the CDR3 is TGTGCCAGCAGCTTCCCTAGACCCGGGACTCCTGAATACGAGCAGTACTTC. The variable domain in full, with the rest retrieved from reference TRBV11-1 and TRBJ2-7, is EAEVAQSPRYKITEKSQAVAFWCDPISGHATLYWYRQILGQGPELLVQFQDESVVDDSQLPKDRFSAERLKGVDSTLKIQPAELGDSAMYLCASSFPRPGTPEYEQYFGPGTRLTVT.

The CDR3 here is CASSELAGTGEQFF. The DNA for the CDR3 is TGTGCCAGCTCAGAGCTAGCGGGGACCGGCGAGCAGTTCTTC. The chain joins TRBV18 to TRBJ2-1; 9 nucleotides agree with TRBD2. This CDR3 has 14 residues. In germline, CDR1 is KGHSH, CDR2 LQKENI. Unmatched junction bases numbered 9, after V lost 5 bases and J lost 10 bases. Based on the CDR3 plus reference TRBV18 and TRBJ2-1, the full variable domain is NAGVMQNPRHLVRRRGQEARLRCSPMKGHSHVYWYRQLPEEGLKFMVYLQKENIIDESGMPKERFSAEFPKEGPSILRIQQVVRGDSAAYFCASSELAGTGEQFFGPGTRLTVL.

The chain recombines TRBV29-1 with TRBJ2-7; perhaps TRBD1 as D (6 bases). V lost 4 bases and J 5 bases, leaving 15 bases between the germline ends. Looked up from germline, CDR1 is SQVTM and CDR2 is ANQGSEA. There are 13 residues in the CDR3. DNA of the CDR3: TGCAGCGTTGCTCAGGGGAGTAATAACGAGCAGTACTTC. Its translation: CSVAQGSNNEQYF.

The CDR3 DNA is TGTGCCTGGTTCGGGGTCGGGACCGGGGAGCTGTTTTTT. This codes for CAWFGVGTGELFF. The chain links TRBV30 to TRBJ2-2; TRBD2 might be the D (5 bases). The V gene lost 5 bases and the J gene lost 5 bases, with 12 bases spanning the gap. In germline, CDR1 is GTSNPN, CDR2 SVGIG (reference sequence). This CDR3 is 13 amino acids long.

The chain uses TRBV28 and TRBJ1-2; 10 nucleotides align to TRBD1. With 6 bases clipped from V and 4 bases from J, the junction kept 5 bases outside the gene matches. CDR1 and CDR2 (germline): MDHEN, SYDVKM. The CDR3 consists of 14 residues. The CDR3 nucleotides read TGTGCCAGCAGAGCCGGGACAGGGGCCTATGGCTACACCTTC. Translating it yields CASRAGTGAYGYTF.

The V call is TRBV25-1, the J call TRBJ1-5; 7 bases are shared with TRBD1. Germline assignment: CDR1 MGHDK and CDR2 SYGVNS. The V segment lost 6 bases and the J segment 4 bases; nucleotides outside the gene matches: 6. This CDR3 comprises 14 residues. The CDR3 sequence is CASSKGTANQPQHF. The CDR3, as DNA: TGTGCCAGCAGCAAAGGGACAGCGAATCAGCCCCAGCATTTT.

The chain carries TRBV7-9 and TRBJ1-6; TRBD1 aligns across 7 bases. This CDR3 is 15 amino acids long. Germline V gene data show CDR1 as SEHNR and CDR2 as FQNEAQ (reference sequence). V was clipped by 1 base and J by 6 bases; unmatched bases: 3. CDR3 loop: CASSLEGARNSPLHF. CDR3 DNA: TGTGCCAGCAGCTTAGAGGGGGCGCGTAATTCACCCCTCCACTTT.

This clone was counted once. The chain couples TRBV28 to TRBJ1-2; D is possibly TRBD1 (6 bases). This CDR3 is built from 12 residues. Trimming took off 8 bases at V and 5 bases at J, with 12 bases between the two ends. Germline CDR1 reads MDHEN; CDR2 reads SYDVKM. The CDR3, as DNA: TGTGCCAGCGTTACAGGGCGGTATGGCTACACCTTC. Amino acid sequence: CASVTGRYGYTF.

This chain joins TRBV25-1 and TRBJ2-1, with D possibly matching TRBD2 (5 bases). Per the germline V gene, CDR1 is MGHDK and CDR2 is SYGVNS. The length of the CDR3 is 13 residues. Trimming removed 6 bases at V and 7 bases at J, with 13 bases between. The chain's CDR3 is CASSRTPYNEQFF. In DNA form, the CDR3 reads TGTGCCAGCAGCCGGACTCCTTATAATGAGCAGTTCTTC.

The chain recombines TRBV27 with TRBJ1-2; 8 bases map to TRBD1. From germline, CDR1 is MNHEY and CDR2 SMNVEV (reference sequence). V shed 0 bases, J shed 6 bases, and the junction held 3 bases outside the gene matches. This CDR3 has 14 amino acids. CDR3 DNA: TGTGCCAGCAGTTTATCGAGACAGGGGAATGGCTACACCTTC. Translation: CASSLSRQGNGYTF.

The genes are TRBV27 and TRBJ2-3; 9 bases fit TRBD1. From germline, CDR1 is MNHEY and CDR2 SMNVEV (reference sequence). V lost 8 bases to trimming and J lost 2 bases; unmatched junction nucleotides: 5. CDR3 size: 14 residues. CDR3 region: CASGQGISTDTQYF. The CDR3, as DNA: TGTGCCAGCGGACAGGGGATTTCCACAGATACGCAGTATTTT.

This chain uses TRBV4-1 with TRBJ2-2; D remains ambiguous. Deletions cut 4 bases from V and 4 bases from J, with 13 bases between. The germline V gene has CDR1 MGHRA and CDR2 YSYEKL. The CDR3 spans 15 residues. In nucleotides, the CDR3 is TGCGCCAGCAGCCCCCAGAGGTCTTCCACCGGGGAGCTGTTTTTT. Its translation is CASSPQRSSTGELFF.

The chain couples TRBV5-5 to TRBJ2-7; D gene unclear. Trimming left V 3 bases short and J 6 bases short, with 16 bases between. Germline CDR1 SGHKS, CDR2 YYEKEE (reference sequence). The CDR3 is 14 amino acids. For the CDR3, the DNA is TGTGCCAGCAGCTGGGCGCCAAGTTATCCCGAGCAGTACTTC. Translation gives CASSWAPSYPEQYF.

J is TRBJ2-7 and V is TRBV27; 8 bases map to TRBD1. Germline V gives CDR1 MNHEY, CDR2 SMNVEV (reference sequence). J gave up 2 bases and V 6 bases, and 3 bases lay outside the gene matches. The CDR3 is 13 amino acids. CDR3 sequence reads: CASRRTGPYEQYF. CDR3 DNA sequence: TGTGCCAGCAGGAGGACAGGGCCCTACGAGCAGTACTTC.

J is TRBJ2-3 and V is TRBV29-1, with 8 bases fitting TRBD2. This CDR3 contains 14 residues. Looked up from germline, CDR1 is SQVTM and CDR2 is ANQGSEA. V shed 4 bases and J 4 bases; nucleotides not matched to a gene: 7. The CDR3 nucleotides read TGCAGCGTTGCCCTCGGACTAGCATCAGATACGCAGTATTTT. Translating it yields CSVALGLASDTQYF.